This record covers a single T cell receptor (beta chain). The CDR3 contains 12 residues. V lost 5 bases and J lost 7; bases outside the gene matches: 1. CDR1 is MNHEY, CDR2 SVGAGI, per germline. In the study's own analysis: Counts of nucleated cells, estimated from reference gene primer amplification, were obtained. Sequencing was performed with immunoSEQ multiplex PCR; in TCRdb, only in-frame clones are kept and a portion is missing. The V and J calls and clone size were taken over from that table, and D and trimming were inferred from the DNA. The table lists some 140,000 clones, over 60% of them singletons. The data originate from a study of blood T cell repertoires in COVID-19. About the research overall: Acute and convalescent COVID-19 samples came from the United States, Italy and Spain. In each case, the material was cDNA or gDNA derived from T cells, B-cell-depleted T cells, or PBMCs.

Input material: peripheral blood. The V call is TRBV6-5, the J call TRBJ2-2; TRBD2 matches 7 bases. The clonotype originates from an elderly man with acute or convalescent COVID-19. CDR3 nucleotide sequence: TGTGCCAGCAGTCGGGAGGACGGGGAGCTGTTTTTT. It specifies CASSREDGELFF.